Detailed here is one T cell receptor (beta chain). The antigen is unknown. Germline V lookup: CDR1 ENHRY, CDR2 SYGVKD. The ends were cut back, 6 bases at V and 4 bases at J, with 13 bases in the middle. The CDR3 length is 13 residues. These data originate in a study of beta chain features in type 1 diabetes. Study-wide context: The examined sorted cells totaled 85 million to 120 million across samples. Findings and caveats of the study: Moderate yet significant TCRB CDR3 shortening was seen in Type 1 diabetes patients in all four CD4+ subsets.

Sequencing targeted expressed TCRB transcripts, as all isolated RNA had been reverse transcribed. Profiling relied on immunoSEQ multiplex PCR, and the TCRdb table lists in-frame clones only, not all of them. Altogether some 700,000 clones are present, around 15% being singletons, with the ten largest covering 0.02% to 0.025%. Sequenced material: naive CD4+ T cells from blood. This chain uses TRBV10-3 with TRBJ2-7; D is possibly TRBD2 (7 bases). This clonotype was sampled from a man younger than 30 with type 1 diabetes. The CDR3 nucleotides read TGTGCCATCAGACAGGGACTAAAGTACGAGCAGTACTTC. It yields the protein CAIRQGLKYEQYF.